This entry is about one T cell receptor (beta chain). Between the trimmed V and J ends, which lost 0 bases and 4 bases, there was a span of 10 bases. Germline-derived CDR1 and CDR2 are SGHRS and YFSETQ. This CDR3 spans 14 amino acids. The sample belongs to a study of blood T cell repertoires in COVID-19. The table came from immunoSEQ multiplex PCR; TCRdb's copy has only in-frame clones and leaves some out. This table has about 89,000 clones, more than 65% appearing once. The chain is built from TRBV5-1 and TRBJ1-1; D call uncertain. This TCR came from a man aged 65 to 85 with COVID-19, enrolled during active disease. Sequenced sample: peripheral blood. In DNA, the CDR3 is TGCGCCAGCAGCTTGGCGGGGATCACCACTGAAGCTTTCTTT. It yields the protein CASSLAGITTEAFF. Looking up the rest from reference TRBV5-1 and TRBJ1-1 gives the full variable domain: KAGVTQTPRYLIKTRGQQVTLSCSPISGHRSVSWYQQTPGQGLQFLFEYFSETQRNKGNFPGRFSGRQFSNSRSEMNVSTLELGDSALYLCASSLAGITTEAFFGQGTRLTVV.